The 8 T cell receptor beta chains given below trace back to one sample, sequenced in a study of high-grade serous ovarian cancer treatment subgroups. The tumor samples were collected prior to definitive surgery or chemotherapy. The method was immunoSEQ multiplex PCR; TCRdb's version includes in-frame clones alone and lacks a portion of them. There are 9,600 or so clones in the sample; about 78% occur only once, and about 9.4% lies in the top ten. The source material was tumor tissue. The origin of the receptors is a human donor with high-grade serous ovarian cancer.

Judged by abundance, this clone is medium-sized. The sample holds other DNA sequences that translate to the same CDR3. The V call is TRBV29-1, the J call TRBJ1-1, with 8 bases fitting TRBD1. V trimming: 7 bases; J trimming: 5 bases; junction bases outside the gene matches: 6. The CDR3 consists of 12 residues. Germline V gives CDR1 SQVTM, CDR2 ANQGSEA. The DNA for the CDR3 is TGCAGCGGGAGACAGGGGATAACTGAAGCTTTCTTT. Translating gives CSGRQGITEAFF. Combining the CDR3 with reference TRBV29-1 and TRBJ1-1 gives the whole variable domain SAVISQKPSRDICQRGTSLTIQCQVDSQVTMMFWYRQQPGQSLTLIATANQGSEATYESGFVIDKFPISRPNLTFSTLTVSNMSPEDSSIYLCSGRQGITEAFFGQGTRLTVV.

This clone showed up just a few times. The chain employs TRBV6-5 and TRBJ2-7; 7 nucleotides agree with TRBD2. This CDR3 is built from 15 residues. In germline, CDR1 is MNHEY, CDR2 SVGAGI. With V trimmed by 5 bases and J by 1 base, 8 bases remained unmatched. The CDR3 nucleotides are TGTGCCAGCAGTACCTTAGCGGGCCGTTCCTACGAGCAGTACTTC. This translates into CASSTLAGRSYEQYF.

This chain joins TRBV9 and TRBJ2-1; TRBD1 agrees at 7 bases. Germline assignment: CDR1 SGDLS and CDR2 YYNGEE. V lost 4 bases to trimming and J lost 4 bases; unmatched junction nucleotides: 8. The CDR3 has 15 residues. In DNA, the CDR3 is TGTGCCAGCAGCTCCCGGGACAGCCCTTACAATGAGCAGTTCTTC. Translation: CASSSRDSPYNEQFF.

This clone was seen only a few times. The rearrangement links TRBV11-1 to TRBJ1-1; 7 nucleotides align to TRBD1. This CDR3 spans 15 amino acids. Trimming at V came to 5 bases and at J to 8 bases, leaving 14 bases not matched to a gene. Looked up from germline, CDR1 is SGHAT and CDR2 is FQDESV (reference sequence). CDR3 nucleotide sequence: TGTGCCAGCAGCACGCCGGACAGGTCCCGATTAGAAGCTTTCTTT. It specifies CASSTPDRSRLEAFF.

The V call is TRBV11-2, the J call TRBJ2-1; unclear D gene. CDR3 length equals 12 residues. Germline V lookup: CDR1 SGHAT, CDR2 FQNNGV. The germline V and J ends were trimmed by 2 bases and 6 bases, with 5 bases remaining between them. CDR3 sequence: CASSLSVNEQFF. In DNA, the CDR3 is TGTGCCAGCAGCTTATCGGTCAATGAGCAGTTCTTC.

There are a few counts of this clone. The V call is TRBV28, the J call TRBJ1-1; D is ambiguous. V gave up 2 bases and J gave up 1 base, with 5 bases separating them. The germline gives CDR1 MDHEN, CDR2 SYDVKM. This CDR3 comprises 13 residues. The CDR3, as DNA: TGTGCCAGCAGTTTACAGCAGAACACTGAAGCTTTCTTT. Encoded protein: CASSLQQNTEAFF.

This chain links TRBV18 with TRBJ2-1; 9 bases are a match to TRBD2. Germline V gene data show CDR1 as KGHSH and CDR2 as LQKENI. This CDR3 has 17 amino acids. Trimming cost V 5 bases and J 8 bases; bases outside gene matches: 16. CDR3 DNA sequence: TGTGCCAGCTCAACCTTAAGCGGGAGGCGCTCCTGGCATGAGCAGTTCTTC. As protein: CASSTLSGRRSWHEQFF. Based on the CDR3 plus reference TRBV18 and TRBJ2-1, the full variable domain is NAGVMQNPRHLVRRRGQEARLRCSPMKGHSHVYWYRQLPEEGLKFMVYLQKENIIDESGMPKERFSAEFPKEGPSILRIQQVVRGDSAAYFCASSTLSGRRSWHEQFFGPGTRLTVL.

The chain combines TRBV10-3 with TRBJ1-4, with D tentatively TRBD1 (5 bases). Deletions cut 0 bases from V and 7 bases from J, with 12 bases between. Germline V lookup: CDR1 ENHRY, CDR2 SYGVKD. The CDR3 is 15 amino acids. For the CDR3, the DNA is TGTGCCATCAGTGAGTCTCAGGGATCGAGTGAAAAACTGTTTTTT. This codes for CAISESQGSSEKLFF.